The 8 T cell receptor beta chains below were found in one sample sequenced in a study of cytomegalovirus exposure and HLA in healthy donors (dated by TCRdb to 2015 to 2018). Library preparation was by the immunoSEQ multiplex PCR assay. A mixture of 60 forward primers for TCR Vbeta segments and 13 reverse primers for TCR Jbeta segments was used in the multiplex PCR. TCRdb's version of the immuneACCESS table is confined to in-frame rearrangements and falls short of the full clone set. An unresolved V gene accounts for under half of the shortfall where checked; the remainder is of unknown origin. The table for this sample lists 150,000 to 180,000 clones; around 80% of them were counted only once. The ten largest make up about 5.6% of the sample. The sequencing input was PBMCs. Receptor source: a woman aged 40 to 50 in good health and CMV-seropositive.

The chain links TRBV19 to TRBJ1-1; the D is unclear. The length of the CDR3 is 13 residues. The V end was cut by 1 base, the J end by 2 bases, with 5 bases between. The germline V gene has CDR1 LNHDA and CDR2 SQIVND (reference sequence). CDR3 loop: CASSIAKNTEAFF. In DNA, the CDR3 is TGTGCCAGTAGTATAGCCAAAAACACTGAAGCTTTCTTT.

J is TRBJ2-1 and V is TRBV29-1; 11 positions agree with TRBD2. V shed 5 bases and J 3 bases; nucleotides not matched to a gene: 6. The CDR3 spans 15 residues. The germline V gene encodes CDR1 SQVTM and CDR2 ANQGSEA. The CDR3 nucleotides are TGCAGCGTTTACAGGACTAGCGGGCTCTACAATGAGCAGTTCTTC. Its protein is CSVYRTSGLYNEQFF.

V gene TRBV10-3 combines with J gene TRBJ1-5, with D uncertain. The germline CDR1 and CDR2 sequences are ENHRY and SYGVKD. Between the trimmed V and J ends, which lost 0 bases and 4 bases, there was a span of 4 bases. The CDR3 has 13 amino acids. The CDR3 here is CAISESINQPQHF. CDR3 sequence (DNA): TGTGCCATCAGTGAGTCAATAAATCAGCCCCAGCATTTT.

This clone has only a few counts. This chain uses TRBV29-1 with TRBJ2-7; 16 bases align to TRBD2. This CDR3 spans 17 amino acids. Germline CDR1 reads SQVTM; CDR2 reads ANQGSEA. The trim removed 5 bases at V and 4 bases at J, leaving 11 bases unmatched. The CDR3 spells CSVLGTSGRAPGYEQYF. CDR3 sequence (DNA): TGCAGCGTTCTAGGGACTAGCGGGAGGGCCCCCGGGTACGAGCAGTACTTC.

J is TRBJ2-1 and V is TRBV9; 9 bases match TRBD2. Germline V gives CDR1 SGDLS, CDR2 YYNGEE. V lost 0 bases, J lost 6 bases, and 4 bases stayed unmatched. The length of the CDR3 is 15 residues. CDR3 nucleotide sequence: TGTGCCAGCAGCGTAGTTAGTAGCGGGAGCAATGAGCAGTTCTTC. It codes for CASSVVSSGSNEQFF.

CDR3 nucleotide sequence: TGTGCCAGCTCACCGGCGGTCGGGACAGATACGCAGTATTTT. It yields the protein CASSPAVGTDTQYF. V is TRBV18 and J is TRBJ2-3; no clear D gene. CDR1 and CDR2 from the germline V gene are KGHSH and LQKENI. V was trimmed by 3 bases and J by 3 bases, leaving 10 bases between them. CDR3 length equals 14 residues.

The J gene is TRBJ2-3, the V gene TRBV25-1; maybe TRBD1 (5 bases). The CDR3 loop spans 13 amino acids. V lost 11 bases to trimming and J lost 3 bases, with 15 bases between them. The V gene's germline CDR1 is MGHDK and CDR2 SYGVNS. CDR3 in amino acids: CAAAQGATDTQYF. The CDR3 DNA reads TGTGCCGCGGCCCAGGGTGCAACAGATACGCAGTATTTT.

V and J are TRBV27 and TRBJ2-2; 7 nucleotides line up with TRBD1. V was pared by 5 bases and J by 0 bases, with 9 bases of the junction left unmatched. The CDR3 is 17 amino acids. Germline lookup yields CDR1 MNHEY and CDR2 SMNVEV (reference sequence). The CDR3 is CASSARDRRSNTGELFF. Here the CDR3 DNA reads TGTGCCAGCAGTGCCCGGGACAGACGTTCGAACACCGGGGAGCTGTTTTTT.